The 3 T cell receptor beta chains below were found in one sample sequenced in a study of response to subunit inactivated influenza vaccine. TCRdb processed the RT-PCR reads anew with MiXCR; each CDR3 protein has one entry. The data contain some 500,000 distinct CDR3 sequences, approximately 15% of them singletons. Here the sequenced sample was CD4+ T cells sorted from PBMCs, taken 23 to 25 months after vaccination. The receptors stem from a man aged 50 to 69 who received an inactivated influenza vaccine.

The chain links TRBV27 to TRBJ1-2; 8 bases agree with TRBD1. The J segment lost 7 bases and the V segment lost 5 bases, leaving 15 bases of the junction unmatched. The CDR3 has 16 residues. Germline lookup yields CDR1 MNHEY and CDR2 SMNVEV (reference sequence). Here the CDR3 DNA reads TGTGCCAGCAGTGCTCGGACAGGGATCCTCACTTTTGGCTACACCTTC. Protein product: CASSARTGILTFGYTF.

Only a few counts were recorded for this clonotype. The chain carries TRBV20-1 and TRBJ2-4; weak D call: TRBD1 (6 bases). The CDR3 contains 15 residues. Trimming pared 4 bases from V and 0 bases from J, leaving 13 bases between. Germline values: CDR1 DFQATT, CDR2 SNEGSKA (reference sequence). Here the CDR3 DNA reads TGCAGTGCTACGCCCAGGGGCTTAGCCAAAAACATTCAGTACTTC. Protein: CSATPRGLAKNIQYF.

This clonotype has a handful of counts. V is TRBV7-8 and J is TRBJ2-3; perhaps TRBD2 as D (6 bases). There are 17 residues in the CDR3. V dropped 0 bases and J dropped 0 bases, with 13 bases sitting between them. The germline CDR1 and CDR2 sequences are SGHVS and FQNEAQ. CDR3 bases: TGTGCCAGCAGCTTAGCGATGATAGCGGTTAGCACAGATACGCAGTATTTT. As protein: CASSLAMIAVSTDTQYF.